The T cell receptor (beta chain) under discussion was sequenced for a study of T cell responses to AZD1222 COVID-19 vaccine. To note about this clone: The antigen is not known.

Whole-study findings and limits: At baseline, seropositivity was found in only a handful of AZD1222 recipients. Spike-specific TCR breadth rose after two AZD1222 doses, and depth rose as well. Nearly half of the spike-specific TCRs reportedly recognize variant regions that carry no mutations. Repertoire sampling occurred only after the peak T cell response.

Sequenced by immunoSEQ multiplex PCR; TCRdb stores in-frame clones only, minus some. The sample holds about 160,000 clones, approximately 90% seen once. CDR3 length equals 16 residues. Trimming left V 7 bases short and J 2 bases short, with 18 bases between. The germline gives CDR1 MDHEN, CDR2 SYDVKM. Sequencing was performed on peripheral blood, taken on day 0 of AZD1222 vaccination. The TCR comes from an adult in good health. The gene calls are TRBV28 and TRBJ1-5; D is ambiguous. CDR3 sequence reads: CASTPMGIIGNQPQHF. The CDR3 coding sequence is TGTGCCAGCACCCCAATGGGGATTATTGGCAATCAGCCCCAGCATTTT.